The T cell receptor beta chain described here comes from a study of cytomegalovirus exposure and HLA in healthy donors. CDR1 is MNHEY, CDR2 SVGAGI, per germline. Trimming pared 6 bases from V and 7 bases from J, leaving 16 bases between. This CDR3 contains 14 residues. Study results and caveats: Many donors shared some public TCRs, even though most TCR sequences were rare.

The PCR contained 60 Vbeta and 13 Jbeta primers. Using immunoSEQ multiplex PCR, the repertoire was profiled, and TCRdb retains in-frame clones only, with some absent. The repertoire includes about 91,000 clones, just under 90% of them detected once, and approximately 2.3% sits in the top ten. Note on this clone: Its matching antigen is unknown.

The chain employs TRBV6-5 and TRBJ2-1; D may be TRBD2 (6 bases). The receptor was isolated from a man aged 18 to 30 in good health and CMV-seronegative. Sequenced: PBMCs. In DNA, the CDR3 is TGTGCCAGCAGGCCGAGCGGGTTGAGAAATGAGCAGTTCTTC. Translated, it gives CASRPSGLRNEQFF.